The present TCR beta chain was sequenced within a study of blood T cell repertoires in COVID-19 (dated by TCRdb to about 2020). Regarding the research as a whole: Collaborator samples came from the United States, Italy and Spain and covered acute and convalescent phases of COVID-19. Where available, HLA class I and class II types were taken from metadata supplied by the sample provider and were not determined by assay-based typing. Samples were obtained from the ongoing ImmuneRACE study (first 160 participants) and from some 1,200 subjects provided by 6 global collaborators. The material from the prospective study consisted of cDNA or gDNA derived from T cells, B-cell-depleted T cells, or PBMCs. The dataset comprised deeply sampled blood TCRbeta repertoires from subjects exposed to, actively infected with, or recovered from COVID-19. The repertoires were released in a freely available public database meant as a resource for research on the immune response to SARS-CoV-2. A de-identified subject ID, COVID-19 status, age in years and sex were almost always included in the sample metadata. Study-wide conclusions, independent of this receptor: Clinical and demographic metadata were provided uncurated, with the amount varying by source and participant.

On this clone itself: Its antigen is still unknown. No base qualities exist here, and no much larger clone lies one base off it.

The collaborating institutions used their own protocols to collect whole blood in K2EDTA tubes. For TCRbeta analysis, collaborators shipped samples as frozen whole blood, isolated PBMCs, or DNA extracted from either of those sample types. TCRbeta CDR3 regions were amplified from genomic DNA using the immunoSEQ Assay, a bias-controlled multiplex PCR. The authors' analysis ran thus. Within the assay, amplification of reference gene primers was used to estimate how many nucleated cells each sample contained. To quantify the absolute abundance of each unique TCRbeta CDR3 rearrangement, sequence reads were collapsed and filtered. For each sample, productive Simpson clonality was calculated as the square root of Simpson's diversity index over productive rearrangements. TCRdb re-hosts the immuneACCESS table, in-frame sequences only. Its copies lack some clones; in the studies checked, an unresolved V gene accounts for under half of them, and the cause for the rest is not known. For V, J and clone size, that table is used; D and trimming come from the DNA. This sample is represented by tens of thousands of clones; about 90% of them were singletons. The biggest ten clones account for approximately 5% of the sample.

This sequence was found in a woman older than 75 with acute or convalescent COVID-19. Sequencing was performed on peripheral blood.

The nucleotide sequence is TGTGCCAGCAGCCTCCGGGGAAGCACAGATACGCAGTATTTT. This encodes CASSLRGSTDTQYF. The receptor chain draws on TRBV3-1 (or the pseudogene TRBV3-2) and TRBJ2-3; the best D guess is TRBD2, with 5 bases matching. Per the germline V gene (reference sequence), LGHDT is the CDR1 and YNNKEL is the CDR2. Between the V and J ends, shortened by 4 bases and 0 bases respectively, the junction contains 8 bases. From the cysteine through the phenylalanine, the CDR3 covers 14 amino acids. The retained sequence is limited to the CDR3, 42 bases, with the frame set at the first base.